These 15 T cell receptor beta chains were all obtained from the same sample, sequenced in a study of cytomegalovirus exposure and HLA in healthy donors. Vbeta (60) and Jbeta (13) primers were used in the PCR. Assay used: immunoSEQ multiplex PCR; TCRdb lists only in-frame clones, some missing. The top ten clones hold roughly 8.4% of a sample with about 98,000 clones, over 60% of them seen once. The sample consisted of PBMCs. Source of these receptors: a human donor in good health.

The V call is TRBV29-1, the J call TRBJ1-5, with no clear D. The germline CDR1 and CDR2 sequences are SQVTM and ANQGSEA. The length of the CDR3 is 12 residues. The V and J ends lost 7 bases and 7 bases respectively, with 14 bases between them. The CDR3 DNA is TGCAGCGCCCGCTCGGGGTCCCAGCCCCAGCATTTT. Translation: CSARSGSQPQHF.

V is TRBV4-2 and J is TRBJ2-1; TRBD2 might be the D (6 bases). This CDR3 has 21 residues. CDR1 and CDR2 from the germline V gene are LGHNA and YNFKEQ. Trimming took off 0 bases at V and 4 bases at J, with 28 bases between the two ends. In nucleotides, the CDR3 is TGTGCCAGCAGCCAAGATCGGGCGGGACTCCCTGGGGCCTCTTCTTACAATGAGCAGTTCTTC. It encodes CASSQDRAGLPGASSYNEQFF.

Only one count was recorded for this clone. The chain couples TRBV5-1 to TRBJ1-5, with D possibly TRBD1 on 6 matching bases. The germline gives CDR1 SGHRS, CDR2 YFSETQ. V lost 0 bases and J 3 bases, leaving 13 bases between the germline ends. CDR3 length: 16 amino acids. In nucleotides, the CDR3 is TGCGCCAGCAGCTTGGTAGGGGGGGCGGACAATCAGCCCCAGCATTTT. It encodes CASSLVGGADNQPQHF.

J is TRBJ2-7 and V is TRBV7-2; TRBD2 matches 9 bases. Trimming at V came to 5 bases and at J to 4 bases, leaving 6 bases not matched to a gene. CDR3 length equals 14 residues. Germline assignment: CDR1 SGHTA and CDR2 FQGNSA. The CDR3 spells CASSHGSGSYEQYF. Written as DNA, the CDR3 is TGTGCCAGCAGCCATGGTAGCGGGAGTTACGAGCAGTACTTC. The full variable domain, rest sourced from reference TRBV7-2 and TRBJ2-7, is GAGVSQSPSNKVTEKGKDVELRCDPISGHTALYWYRQSLGQGLEFLIYFQGNSAPDKSGLPSDRFSAERTGGSVSTLTIQRTQQEDSAVYLCASSHGSGSYEQYFGPGTRLTVT.

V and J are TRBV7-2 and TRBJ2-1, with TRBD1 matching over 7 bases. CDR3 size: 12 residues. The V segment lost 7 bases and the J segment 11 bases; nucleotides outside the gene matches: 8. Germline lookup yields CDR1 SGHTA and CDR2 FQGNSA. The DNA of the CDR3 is TGTGCCAGCAATAACCGCAGGGGGAAGCAGTTCTTC. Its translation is CASNNRRGKQFF.

CDR3 nucleotide sequence: TGTGCCAGCAGTGGGGTGAGTGGACAGGGGGCCCACGAGCAGTACTTC. It translates to CASSGVSGQGAHEQYF. The chain couples TRBV2 to TRBJ2-7; 11 nucleotides match TRBD1. The CDR3 spans 16 residues. Trimming took 4 bases from V and 5 from J; bases not matched to a gene: 10. In germline, CDR1 is SNHLY, CDR2 FYNNEI.

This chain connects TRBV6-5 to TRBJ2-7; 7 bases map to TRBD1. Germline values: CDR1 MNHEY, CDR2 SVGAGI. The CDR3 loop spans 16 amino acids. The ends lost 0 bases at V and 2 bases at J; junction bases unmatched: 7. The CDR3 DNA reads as TGTGCCAGCAGTTACTCGATTTCAGACAGGGCCTACGAGCAGTACTTC. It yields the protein CASSYSISDRAYEQYF.

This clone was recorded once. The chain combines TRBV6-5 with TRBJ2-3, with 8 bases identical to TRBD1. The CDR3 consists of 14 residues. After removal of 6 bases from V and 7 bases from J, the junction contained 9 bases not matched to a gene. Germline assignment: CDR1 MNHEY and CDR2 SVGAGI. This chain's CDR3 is CASSRQGITNTQYF. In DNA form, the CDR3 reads TGTGCCAGCAGCCGACAGGGGATTACAAATACGCAGTATTTT.

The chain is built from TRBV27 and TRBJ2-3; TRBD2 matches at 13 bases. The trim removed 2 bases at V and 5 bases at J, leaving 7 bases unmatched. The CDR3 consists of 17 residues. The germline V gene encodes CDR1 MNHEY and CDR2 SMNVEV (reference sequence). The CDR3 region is CASSLKGLAGYVDTQYF. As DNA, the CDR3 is TGTGCCAGCAGTTTAAAGGGACTAGCGGGATATGTAGATACGCAGTATTTT.

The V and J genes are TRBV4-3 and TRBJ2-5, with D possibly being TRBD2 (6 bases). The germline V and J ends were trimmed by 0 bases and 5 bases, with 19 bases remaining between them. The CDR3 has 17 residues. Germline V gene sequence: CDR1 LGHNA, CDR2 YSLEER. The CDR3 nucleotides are TGCGCCAGCAGCCAAGATACGACCGGCTCAGGAGGGGAGACCCAGTACTTC. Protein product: CASSQDTTGSGGETQYF.

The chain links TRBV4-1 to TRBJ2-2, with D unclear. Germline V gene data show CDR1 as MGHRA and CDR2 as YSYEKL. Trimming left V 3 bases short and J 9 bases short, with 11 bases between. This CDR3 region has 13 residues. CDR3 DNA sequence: TGCGCCAGCAGCCAGCCTCTACCGAGGGAGCTGTTTTTT. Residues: CASSQPLPRELFF.

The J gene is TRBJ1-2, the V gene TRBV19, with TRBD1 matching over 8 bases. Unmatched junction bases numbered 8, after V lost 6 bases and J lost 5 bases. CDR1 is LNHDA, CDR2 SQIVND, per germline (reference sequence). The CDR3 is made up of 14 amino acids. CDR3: CASSRDRGNYGYTF. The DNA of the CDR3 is TGTGCCAGTAGCCGAGACAGGGGTAATTATGGCTACACCTTC.

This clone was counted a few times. Written as DNA, the CDR3 is TGTGCCAGTAGTATAGATGGGGCGGGGAGGCGACAGCCCCAGCATTTT. This translates into CASSIDGAGRRQPQHF. The J gene is TRBJ1-5, the V gene TRBV19; maybe TRBD1 (5 bases). CDR1 and CDR2 (germline): LNHDA, SQIVND (reference sequence). V gave up 0 bases and J gave up 7 bases, with 16 bases separating them. The CDR3 sequence is 16 residues long.

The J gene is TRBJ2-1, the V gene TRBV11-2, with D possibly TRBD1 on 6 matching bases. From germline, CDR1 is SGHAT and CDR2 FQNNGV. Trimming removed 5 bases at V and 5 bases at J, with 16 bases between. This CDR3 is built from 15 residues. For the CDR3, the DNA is TGTGCCAGCAGCACCACCGGGACACTAAACAATGAGCAGTTCTTC. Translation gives CASSTTGTLNNEQFF.

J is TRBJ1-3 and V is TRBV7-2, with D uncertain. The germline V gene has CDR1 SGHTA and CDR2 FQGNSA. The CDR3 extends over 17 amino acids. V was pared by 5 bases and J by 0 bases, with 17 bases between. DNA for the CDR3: TGTGCCAGCAGCCCCCTTTGGGCCGGCGTCTCTGGAAACACCATATATTTT. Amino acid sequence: CASSPLWAGVSGNTIYF.